This T cell receptor beta chain originates from a study of early stage breast cancer tumors. Each sample had two DNA replicates, 0.5 to 0.65 ug blood or about 1.4 ug tissue. Here immunoSEQ multiplex PCR was the method, and the copy in TCRdb shows in-frame clones only, minus some. The table lists about 31,000 clones, 60% to 80% of them singletons. The CDR3 loop spans 15 amino acids. Trimming cost V 8 bases and J 8 bases; bases outside gene matches: 15. Germline values: CDR1 LNHDA, CDR2 SQIVND (reference sequence). In its sample, this clone was seen a few times. This receptor was identified in a person under 45 with breast cancer. The sample was breast tumor tissue. The chain joins TRBV19 to TRBJ2-1; TRBD2 agrees at 7 bases. The CDR3 region has the DNA TGTGCCAGTCGTGGGGGAGGGCAGGTTAACGATGAGCAGTTCTTC. Residues: CASRGGGQVNDEQFF. Together with reference TRBV19 and TRBJ2-1, the CDR3 gives the full variable domain: DGGITQSPKYLFRKEGQNVTLSCEQNLNHDAMYWYRQDPGQGLRLIYYSQIVNDFQKGDIAEGYSVSREKKESFPLTVTSAQKNPTAFYLCASRGGGQVNDEQFFGPGTRLTVL.